This T cell receptor (beta chain) was profiled in a study of T cell responses to AZD1222 COVID-19 vaccine. Broader study findings: White British donors predominated, females outnumbered males, and clonal diversity was possibly underestimated.

Some clones are missing from TCRdb's copy, which holds only in-frame ones; the method was immunoSEQ multiplex PCR. The repertoire holds tens of thousands of clones, around 90% seen once, with approximately 5.4% in the top ten. Points on this clone: Its antigen is not known.

The CDR3 runs to 14 residues. Germline V gives CDR1 MNHEY, CDR2 SVGAGI. Between the trimmed V and J ends, which lost 4 bases and 8 bases, there was a span of 17 bases. The material sequenced was peripheral blood, taken on day 0 of MenACWY control vaccination. The gene calls are TRBV6-5 and TRBJ1-2, with D tentatively TRBD1 (5 bases). The source of this sequence is an adult in good health. The CDR3 reads CASSFAPGPVGYTF. The CDR3 DNA follows: TGTGCCAGCAGTTTCGCCCCGGGACCCGTGGGCTACACCTTC.